This entry features one TCR beta chain sequence. Its specificity is not known. These data belong to a study of T-cell reconstitution after alpha-beta-depleted transplantation in children. General study results and limits: Most T-cell counts and diversity one year after the transplant came from T cells that were newly produced.

As it was prepared, the TCRbeta library received unique molecular identifiers. Each CDR3 protein gets one entry after TCRdb re-called the PCR reads with MiXCR. Of 90,000 to 130,000 distinct CDR3 sequences detected, about 6.5% appear once; the ten largest clones hold roughly 25%. This TCR came from a male patient between 2 and 9 years old who had a stem cell transplant for acute lymphoblastic leukemia, so the T cells may come from the graft donor. This specimen was PBMCs, mostly from graft donor cells, taken 360 days after TCRalphabeta/CD19-depleted stem cell transplant.

The CDR3 sequence: CASSHRLAGGSTDTQYF. For the CDR3, the DNA is TGTGCCAGCAGCCATCGACTAGCGGGGGGGAGCACAGATACGCAGTATTTT. J is TRBJ2-3 and V is TRBV9; the match to TRBD2 covers 14 bases. The V and J ends lost 4 bases and 0 bases, in that order; junction bases with no gene match: 4. The CDR3 sequence is 17 residues long. Germline V gene lookup returns CDR1 SGDLS and CDR2 YYNGEE. The complete variable domain, with remaining parts taken from reference TRBV9 and TRBJ2-3, reads DSGVTQTPKHLITATGQRVTLRCSPRSGDLSVYWYQQSLDQGLQFLIQYYNGEERAKGNILERFSAQQFPDLHSELNLSSLELGDSALYFCASSHRLAGGSTDTQYFGPGTRLTVL.